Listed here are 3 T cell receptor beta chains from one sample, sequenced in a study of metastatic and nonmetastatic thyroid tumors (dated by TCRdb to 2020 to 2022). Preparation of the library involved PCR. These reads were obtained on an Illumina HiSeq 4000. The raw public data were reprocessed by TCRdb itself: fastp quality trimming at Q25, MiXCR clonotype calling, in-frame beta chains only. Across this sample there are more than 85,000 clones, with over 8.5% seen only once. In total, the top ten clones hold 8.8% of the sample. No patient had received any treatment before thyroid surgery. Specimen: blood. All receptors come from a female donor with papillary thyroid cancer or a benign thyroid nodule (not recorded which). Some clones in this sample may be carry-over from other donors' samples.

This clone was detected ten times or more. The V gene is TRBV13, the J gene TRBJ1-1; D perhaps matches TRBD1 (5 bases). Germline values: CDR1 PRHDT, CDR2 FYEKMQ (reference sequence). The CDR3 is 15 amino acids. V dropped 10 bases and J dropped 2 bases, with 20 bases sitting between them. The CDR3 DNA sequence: TGTGCCACCACCTTACTGGGACGGCAAAACACTGAAGCTTTCTTT. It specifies CATTLLGRQNTEAFF.

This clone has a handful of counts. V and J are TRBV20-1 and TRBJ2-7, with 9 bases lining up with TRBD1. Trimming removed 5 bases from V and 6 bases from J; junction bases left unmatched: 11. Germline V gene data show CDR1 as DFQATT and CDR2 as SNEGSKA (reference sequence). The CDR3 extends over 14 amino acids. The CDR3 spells CSASRTGVSGEQYF. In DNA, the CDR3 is TGCAGTGCTTCTCGGACAGGGGTTAGCGGCGAGCAGTACTTC.

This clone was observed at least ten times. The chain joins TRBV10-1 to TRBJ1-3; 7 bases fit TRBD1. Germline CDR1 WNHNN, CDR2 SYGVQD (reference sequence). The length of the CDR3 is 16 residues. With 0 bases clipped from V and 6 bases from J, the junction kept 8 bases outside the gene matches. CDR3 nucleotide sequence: TGCGCCAGCAGTGAGTCGACGGCAGGGGGACTAAACACCATATATTTT. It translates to CASSESTAGGLNTIYF.